This TCR beta chain was identified in a study of beta chain features in type 1 diabetes. At the level of the study: Comparable age, gender and cell yields were observed in patients relative to healthy donors. Sorted cells numbering 107,917,701 were examined across all samples. Study findings and constraints: Patients with Type 1 diabetes showed moderately but significantly shorter TCRB CDR3s in all four CD4+ subsets. A pattern of fewer insertions and more deletions at VDJ junctions was seen in type 1 diabetes patients.

Germline CDR1 is SGHTA and CDR2 is FQGNSA. The length of the CDR3 is 12 residues. Trimming took off 5 bases at V and 7 bases at J, with 8 bases between the two ends. The study reverse transcribed the entire isolated RNA, so it sequenced expressed TCRB transcripts. Clones were read by immunoSEQ multiplex PCR, and TCRdb kept only the in-frame ones, dropping some. The table shows a few hundred thousand clones, with 8.5% to 10% occurring only once. A word on this clone: Its specificity is unknown.

V is TRBV7-2 and J is TRBJ1-4; the D is unclear. The sample comprised central memory CD4+ T cells from blood. The sequence derives from a man younger than 45 with type 1 diabetes. CDR3 region: CASSNRVEKLFF. CDR3 in DNA: TGTGCCAGCAGCAACCGGGTTGAAAAACTGTTTTTT.